The 20 T cell receptor beta chains below all came from one sample that was sequenced in a study of T cell responses to AZD1222 COVID-19 vaccine. This table comes from immunoSEQ multiplex PCR, and its TCRdb copy is limited to in-frame clones, with some not included. The sample includes 140,000 to 150,000 clones, approximately 85% of them seen just once. The sequencing used peripheral blood, collected on day 0 of MenACWY control vaccination. These receptors all come from an adult in good health.

The count of this clone is one. The chain has TRBV29-1 and TRBJ1-4; D unresolved. The CDR3 totals 13 residues. V gave up 4 bases and J gave up 0 bases, with 6 bases separating them. The germline V gene has CDR1 SQVTM and CDR2 ANQGSEA. The CDR3 loop is CSVGYTTNEKLFF. For the CDR3, the DNA is TGCAGCGTTGGGTATACAACTAATGAAAAACTGTTTTTT.

CDR3 coding DNA: TGTGCCACCAGCAGAGATCTGAGCAACACTGAAGCTTTCTTT. It yields the protein CATSRDLSNTEAFF. This chain joins TRBV15 and TRBJ1-1; the D is unclear. This CDR3 is 14 amino acids long. The V end lost 0 bases, the J end lost 2 bases, and 7 bases lay between the germline ends. Per the germline V gene, CDR1 is LNHNV and CDR2 is YYDKDF (reference sequence). The variable domain in full, completed from reference TRBV15 and TRBJ1-1, reads DAMVIQNPRYQVTQFGKPVTLSCSQTLNHNVMYWYQQKSSQAPKLLFHYYDKDFNNEADTPDNFQSRRPNTSFCFLDIRSPGLGDTAMYLCATSRDLSNTEAFFGQGTRLTVV.

CDR3 nucleotides: TGTGCCAGTAGTTTACAGGGTGGGGATCAGCCCCAGCATTTT. Its protein is CASSLQGGDQPQHF. The chain uses TRBV19 and TRBJ1-5; a possible D gene is TRBD1 (6 bases). CDR1 and CDR2 (germline): LNHDA, SQIVND (reference sequence). V was shortened by 5 bases and J by 5 bases, with 13 bases between the two germline ends. This CDR3 spans 14 amino acids. Full variable domain (rest looked up from reference TRBV19 and TRBJ1-5): DGGITQSPKYLFRKEGQNVTLSCEQNLNHDAMYWYRQDPGQGLRLIYYSQIVNDFQKGDIAEGYSVSREKKESFPLTVTSAQKNPTAFYLCASSLQGGDQPQHFGDGTRLSIL.

The chain recombines TRBV28 with TRBJ2-6, with a possible D match to TRBD2 (6 bases). Trimming removed 5 bases from V and 1 base from J, with 9 bases in between. The CDR3 contains 15 residues. Per the germline V gene, CDR1 is MDHEN and CDR2 is SYDVKM. The CDR3 loop reads CASSLGGSGANVLTF. The DNA of the CDR3 is TGTGCCAGCAGTCTCGGAGGGTCTGGGGCCAACGTCCTGACTTTC.

The chain is built from TRBV14 and TRBJ1-6; tentative D call: TRBD1 (5 bases). This CDR3 has 16 residues. Trimming took 1 base from V and 5 from J, leaving 12 bases between them. Germline values: CDR1 SGHDN, CDR2 FVKESK. The CDR3 DNA follows: TGTGCCAGCAGCCAAGGAGGGGTACTAAATAATTCACCCCTCCACTTT. This sequence encodes CASSQGGVLNNSPLHF. Filled out from reference TRBV14 and TRBJ1-6, the complete variable domain reads EAGVTQFPSHSVIEKGQTVTLRCDPISGHDNLYWYRRVMGKEIKFLLHFVKESKQDESGMPNNRFLAERTGGTYSTLKVQPAELEDSGVYFCASSQGGVLNNSPLHFGNGTRLTVT.

The chain is built from TRBV7-3 and TRBJ2-1; TRBD2 agrees at 13 bases. Trimming cost V 5 bases and J 0 bases; bases outside gene matches: 10. Germline values: CDR1 SGHTA, CDR2 FQGTGA. CDR3 size: 19 residues. CDR3 region: CASSPNGLAGESSYNEQFF. The CDR3 DNA follows: TGTGCCAGCAGCCCGAACGGACTAGCGGGAGAGAGCTCCTACAATGAGCAGTTCTTC.

J is TRBJ1-1 and V is TRBV20-1; D remains unclear. From germline, CDR1 is DFQATT and CDR2 SNEGSKA (reference sequence). V lost 7 bases, J lost 1 base, and 4 bases lay in between. The CDR3 has 10 residues. CDR3 in amino acids: CSVKNTEAFF. The CDR3 DNA is TGCAGTGTGAAGAACACTGAAGCTTTCTTT.

This sequence joins TRBV3-1 (or the pseudogene TRBV3-2) and TRBJ1-3, with D possibly TRBD1 on 5 matching bases. V was trimmed by 8 bases and J by 8 bases, leaving 16 bases between them. The CDR3 consists of 13 residues. Germline V gives CDR1 LGHDT, CDR2 YNNKEL (reference sequence). The CDR3 protein is CASSNIGGDTIYF. The DNA of the CDR3 is TGTGCCAGCTCGAATATTGGAGGGGACACCATATATTTT.

The chain is built from TRBV6-5 and TRBJ1-2, with D hard to call. The CDR3 has 14 amino acids. Trimming cost V 4 bases and J 3 bases, with 12 bases left between them. Germline-derived CDR1 and CDR2 are MNHEY and SVGAGI. In DNA, the CDR3 is TGTGCCAGCAGTTCCCCGGGGAAACACTATGGCTACACCTTC. Translating gives CASSSPGKHYGYTF.

This rearrangement joins TRBV7-8 to TRBJ1-1; possible D gene TRBD1, 5 bases. Germline CDR1 reads SGHVS; CDR2 reads FQNEAQ. Between the trimmed V and J ends, which lost 3 bases and 4 bases, there was a span of 12 bases. This CDR3 contains 14 residues. The CDR3, as DNA: TGTGCCAGCAGCTTGCAGGGACGGGGCACTGAAGCTTTCTTT. It is translated as CASSLQGRGTEAFF.

J is TRBJ1-5 and V is TRBV5-1; D remains unclear. There are 17 residues in the CDR3. The V end lost 0 bases, the J end lost 0 bases, and 13 bases lay between the germline ends. Germline V gives CDR1 SGHRS, CDR2 YFSETQ. Written as DNA, the CDR3 is TGCGCCAGCAGCTTGGCTTCGCAGAAATATAGCAATCAGCCCCAGCATTTT. Protein product: CASSLASQKYSNQPQHF.

This sequence joins TRBV4-1 and TRBJ1-2; no definite D call. Germline V gene lookup returns CDR1 MGHRA and CDR2 YSYEKL. V was pared by 0 bases and J by 4 bases, with 12 bases between. This CDR3 contains 15 residues. The CDR3 region has the DNA TGCGCCAGCAGCCAAGATGGGGTTTGGGGCTATGGCTACACCTTC. Translation gives CASSQDGVWGYGYTF.

The V call is TRBV19, the J call TRBJ1-2; 10 nucleotides align to TRBD1. CDR3 size: 16 residues. CDR1 is LNHDA and CDR2 is SQIVND in the germline V gene (reference sequence). The V gene end was trimmed by 6 bases and the J gene end by 2 bases; junction bases not matched to a gene: 9. The CDR3 spells CASRGGQGTWNYGYTF. DNA for the CDR3: TGTGCCAGTAGGGGGGGACAGGGGACCTGGAACTATGGCTACACCTTC.

The chain has TRBV28 and TRBJ1-5; the D is unclear. Trimming pared 6 bases from V and 4 bases from J, leaving 10 bases between. Germline CDR1 reads MDHEN; CDR2 reads SYDVKM. The CDR3 has 13 amino acids. Here the CDR3 reads CASSRLRNQPQHF. The CDR3 DNA reads TGTGCCAGCAGCCGATTAAGGAATCAGCCCCAGCATTTT.

This chain uses TRBV25-1 with TRBJ2-5; no firm D call. CDR3 length equals 13 residues. Germline values: CDR1 MGHDK, CDR2 SYGVNS. Between the trimmed V and J ends, which lost 1 base and 5 bases, there was a span of 8 bases. The CDR3 nucleotides are TGTGCCAGCAGTGAATCCCCCGTGGAGACCCAGTACTTC. Encoded protein: CASSESPVETQYF.

The genes are TRBV24-1 and TRBJ1-2, with a weak D call TRBD1 (5 bases). Trimming shortened V by 4 bases and J by 7 bases, and 15 bases separated the two germline ends. Germline CDR1 and CDR2: KGHDR and SFDVKD. The length of the CDR3 is 14 residues. CDR3 in amino acids: CATSEPTWGSGYTF. The CDR3 DNA follows: TGTGCCACCAGTGAACCGACGTGGGGCTCTGGCTACACCTTC.

This clone came up a few times. V and J are TRBV24-1 and TRBJ1-2; no definite D call. V was cut by 5 bases and J by 0 bases, with 9 bases left in between. CDR1 is KGHDR, CDR2 SFDVKD, per germline. CDR3 length equals 14 residues. In nucleotides, the CDR3 is TGTGCCACCAGTGGTACGGAAACTAACTATGGCTACACCTTC. As protein: CATSGTETNYGYTF.

The V call is TRBV5-8, the J call TRBJ1-2; D call uncertain. The CDR3 spans 11 residues. V lost 2 bases, J lost 3 bases, and 2 bases lay in between. Germline V gene lookup returns CDR1 SGHTS and CDR2 YDEGEE. The CDR3 region has the DNA TGTGCCAGCAGCTTCCACTATGGCTACACCTTC. It yields the protein CASSFHYGYTF.

The chain links TRBV7-9 to TRBJ2-1; 7 bases match TRBD2. The germline V gene has CDR1 SEHNR and CDR2 FQNEAQ (reference sequence). There are 17 residues in the CDR3. V was pared by 2 bases and J by 0 bases, with 7 bases of the junction left unmatched. CDR3 DNA: TGTGCCAGCAGCTTAATGCCTAGCGGAAGCTCCTACAATGAGCAGTTCTTC. The encoded protein is CASSLMPSGSSYNEQFF.

This chain links TRBV9 with TRBJ1-6; 7 positions match TRBD1. J gave up 7 bases and V 6 bases, and 13 bases lay outside the gene matches. The CDR3 runs 16 residues. Germline CDR1 SGDLS, CDR2 YYNGEE. CDR3 nucleotide sequence: TGTGCCAGCAAGGTCGGGTCAGGGGGTGAGAATTCACCCCTCCACTTT. As protein: CASKVGSGGENSPLHF.